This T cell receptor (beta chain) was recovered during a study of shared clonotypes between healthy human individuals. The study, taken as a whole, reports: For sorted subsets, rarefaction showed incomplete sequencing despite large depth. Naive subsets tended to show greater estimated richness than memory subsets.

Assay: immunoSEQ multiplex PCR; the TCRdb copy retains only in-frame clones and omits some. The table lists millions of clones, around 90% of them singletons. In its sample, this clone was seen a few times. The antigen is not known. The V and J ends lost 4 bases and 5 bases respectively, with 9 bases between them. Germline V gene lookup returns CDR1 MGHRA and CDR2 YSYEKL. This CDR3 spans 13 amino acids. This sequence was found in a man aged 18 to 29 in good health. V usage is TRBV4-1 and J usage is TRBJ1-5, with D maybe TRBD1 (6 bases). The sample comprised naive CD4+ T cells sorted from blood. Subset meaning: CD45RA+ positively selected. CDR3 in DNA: TGCGCCAGCAGCCCACAGGGTTATCAGCCCCAGCATTTT. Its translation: CASSPQGYQPQHF.